This T cell receptor (beta chain) originates from a study of vaccination and CD4 T cells after COVID-19. Treatment noted: approximately 11-day PBMC culture with coronavirus spike peptide pools or control peptides (ViraFEST assay). This clonotype was found a few times. Its antigen remains unknown. At the Johns Hopkins FTIC core, DNA taken from cultured CD4+ T cells was sequenced by way of the Oncomine TCR Beta short-read assay. TCRdb analysed the PCR reads with MiXCR anew, one entry per CDR3 protein. The sample has about 26,000 distinct CDR3 sequences, approximately 37% seen once. The CDR3 runs to 15 residues. Germline CDR1 reads SNHLY; CDR2 reads FYNNEI. The V and J ends lost 8 bases and 2 bases, in that order; junction bases with no gene match: 10.

V usage is TRBV2 and J usage is TRBJ2-3; the match to TRBD2 covers 7 bases. This clonotype was sampled from a human donor who had recovered from COVID-19. The specimen was CD4+ T cells from blood, cultured in vitro. This CDR3 reads CASQTFGGYTDTQYF. The CDR3 nucleotides read TGTGCCAGCCAAACTTTCGGGGGGTACACAGATACGCAGTATTTT.